Given below is one T cell receptor beta chain in context. This sample is drawn from a study of blood T cell repertoires in COVID-19. Study in general: Samples representing acute and convalescent COVID-19 were sourced from the United States, Italy and Spain. T cells, B-cell-depleted T cells, or PBMCs supplied cDNA or gDNA.

Only in-frame clones appear in the TCRdb table, and some are missing; sequencing was by immunoSEQ multiplex PCR. Among 540,000 or so clones listed, about 89% were seen once. Germline V CDR1 and CDR2: SGHTA, FQGNSA. V lost 6 bases and J lost 5; bases outside the gene matches: 10. The CDR3 contains 16 residues. Seattle-derived patients entered the study during active infection and were followed longitudinally. The source of this sequence is a woman in her fifties or sixties with COVID-19, enrolled during active disease. The chain is built from TRBV7-2 and TRBJ2-2; TRBD1 aligns across 9 bases. Sequenced: peripheral blood. CDR3 protein: CASSSIGTGNTGELFF. The CDR3 nucleotides read TGTGCCAGCAGTTCGATAGGGACAGGGAATACCGGGGAGCTGTTTTTT.